The rows below give T cell receptor beta chains drawn from one sample of a study of cytomegalovirus exposure and HLA in healthy donors. The data were produced by immunoSEQ multiplex PCR, yet TCRdb's version contains in-frame clones alone and is incomplete. The sample has under 90,000 clones; roughly 80% are singletons. The sequenced material came from PBMCs. The receptors were gathered from a woman in her forties in good health and CMV-seronegative. Each CDR3 is given with its conserved first and last residue. A D gene is named only where the DNA matches it firmly. Where a row states a size, it is once, few, many or the class of an expanded clone; other rows omit it.

CDR3nt: TGTGCCAGCAGTTGGGGCGTAGGCTCCTACGAGCAGTACTTC; CDR3aa: CASSWGVGSYEQYF; d_gene: -; abundance: -; len: 14; v_gene: TRBV27; j_gene: TRBJ2-7
CDR3nt: TGTGCCAGCAGCTTAGAATTATCCTACGAGCAGTACTTC; CDR3aa: CASSLELSYEQYF; d_gene: -; abundance: -; len: 13; v_gene: TRBV7-2; j_gene: TRBJ2-7
CDR3nt: TGTGCTAGTGGCCTGAGCGGGGCGCCTAACGAAAAACTGTTTTTT; CDR3aa: CASGLSGAPNEKLFF; d_gene: -; abundance: -; len: 15; v_gene: TRBV12-5; j_gene: TRBJ1-4
CDR3nt: TGCAGCGTTGGCGTATGGAACACCATATATTTT; CDR3aa: CSVGVWNTIYF; d_gene: -; abundance: -; len: 11; v_gene: TRBV29-1; j_gene: TRBJ1-3
CDR3nt: TGTGCCAGCAGCTCGGGAGGGAACACTGAAGCTTTCTTT; CDR3aa: CASSSGGNTEAFF; d_gene: -; abundance: few; len: 13; v_gene: TRBV28; j_gene: TRBJ1-1
CDR3nt: TGCGCCAGCAGCCGCAGCTTATCGACAGGGAGGCCCTACGAGCAGTACTTC; CDR3aa: CASSRSLSTGRPYEQYF; d_gene: -; abundance: -; len: 17; v_gene: TRBV10-1; j_gene: TRBJ2-7
CDR3nt: TGCAGCGTGGACAGGGGGAACACCGGGGAGCTGTTTTTT; CDR3aa: CSVDRGNTGELFF; d_gene: TRBD1; abundance: -; len: 13; v_gene: TRBV29-1; j_gene: TRBJ2-2
CDR3nt: TGTGCCAGCAGTAGAATACAGGGAGATGGCCAGCCCCAGCATTTT; CDR3aa: CASSRIQGDGQPQHF; d_gene: -; abundance: -; len: 15; v_gene: TRBV6-1; j_gene: TRBJ1-5
CDR3nt: TGTGCCAGCAGCGTAGCGGGAATGAATGAGCAGTTCTTC; CDR3aa: CASSVAGMNEQFF; d_gene: -; abundance: -; len: 13; v_gene: TRBV9; j_gene: TRBJ2-1
CDR3nt: TGCGCCAGCAGCTTGGACAACTCCTACAATGAGCAGTTCTTC; CDR3aa: CASSLDNSYNEQFF; d_gene: -; abundance: -; len: 14; v_gene: TRBV5-1; j_gene: TRBJ2-1
CDR3nt: TGCAGCGTTGAGAGAAGCGGGAGGCCGTACTTT; CDR3aa: CSVERSGRPYF; d_gene: TRBD2; abundance: once; len: 11; v_gene: TRBV29-1; j_gene: TRBJ2-3
CDR3nt: TGTGCCAGCAGTGAAGTGCGGCAGAACTATGGCTACACCTTC; CDR3aa: CASSEVRQNYGYTF; d_gene: -; abundance: -; len: 14; v_gene: TRBV6-1; j_gene: TRBJ1-2
CDR3nt: TGTGCCAGCAGCTTCGCGGGGGGATCCTACAATGAGCAGTTCTTC; CDR3aa: CASSFAGGSYNEQFF; d_gene: TRBD2; abundance: -; len: 15; v_gene: TRBV7-9; j_gene: TRBJ2-1
CDR3nt: TGTGCCAGCAGCCCCCGACACGTATACGAGCAGTACTTC; CDR3aa: CASSPRHVYEQYF; d_gene: -; abundance: -; len: 13; v_gene: TRBV14; j_gene: TRBJ2-7
CDR3nt: TGCGCCAGCAGCCAAGATTGGCAGGGGGCTCGCAATGAGCAGTTCTTC; CDR3aa: CASSQDWQGARNEQFF; d_gene: TRBD1; abundance: -; len: 16; v_gene: TRBV4-1; j_gene: TRBJ2-1
CDR3nt: TGTGCCAGCAGCCAAACAGGGGTCCCCCACACCGGGGAGCTGTTTTTT; CDR3aa: CASSQTGVPHTGELFF; d_gene: TRBD1; abundance: once; len: 16; v_gene: TRBV7-9; j_gene: TRBJ2-2
CDR3nt: TGTGCCAGTAGTATTAGATCGGACAATGAGCAGTTCTTC; CDR3aa: CASSIRSDNEQFF; d_gene: -; abundance: once; len: 13; v_gene: TRBV19; j_gene: TRBJ2-1
CDR3nt: TGCAGTGCCCCACTCACTGAAGCTTTCTTT; CDR3aa: CSAPLTEAFF; d_gene: -; abundance: -; len: 10; v_gene: TRBV20-1; j_gene: TRBJ1-1
CDR3nt: TGCGCCAGCAGCCGAGACAGGGGGTTGTATGGCTACACCTTC; CDR3aa: CASSRDRGLYGYTF; d_gene: TRBD1; abundance: few; len: 14; v_gene: TRBV4-3; j_gene: TRBJ1-2
CDR3nt: TGTGCCACCAGCAGAGATGGGGCTATCGAGACCCAGTACTTC; CDR3aa: CATSRDGAIETQYF; d_gene: -; abundance: -; len: 14; v_gene: TRBV15; j_gene: TRBJ2-5
CDR3nt: TGCAGCGTCCTGGGCCAGCGGGGGCACAATGAGCAGTTCTTC; CDR3aa: CSVLGQRGHNEQFF; d_gene: TRBD2; abundance: few; len: 14; v_gene: TRBV29-1; j_gene: TRBJ2-1
CDR3nt: TGCAGCGTTGAAGGACTCGGACAGATAGGAACTAGCACAGATACGCAGTATTTT; CDR3aa: CSVEGLGQIGTSTDTQYF; d_gene: -; abundance: -; len: 18; v_gene: TRBV29-1; j_gene: TRBJ2-3
CDR3nt: TGTGCCAGCAGCTTCGTAGCGGGAGGGTGGACGAATGAGCAGTTCTTC; CDR3aa: CASSFVAGGWTNEQFF; d_gene: TRBD2; abundance: -; len: 16; v_gene: TRBV7-2; j_gene: TRBJ2-1
CDR3nt: TGTGCCAGTTACTCGGGCACCCCGGGATATCAGCCCCAGCATTTT; CDR3aa: CASYSGTPGYQPQHF; d_gene: -; abundance: -; len: 15; v_gene: TRBV19; j_gene: TRBJ1-5
CDR3nt: TGTGCCAGCGGTTCAACCGGGGGCTACACCTTC; CDR3aa: CASGSTGGYTF; d_gene: -; abundance: -; len: 11; v_gene: TRBV7-9; j_gene: TRBJ1-2
CDR3nt: TGTGCCAGCAGCTTGAGCAAGAACACTGAAGCTTTCTTT; CDR3aa: CASSLSKNTEAFF; d_gene: -; abundance: -; len: 13; v_gene: TRBV5-8; j_gene: TRBJ1-1
CDR3nt: TGTGCCAGCAGTGCCAACGACTACTTGAATTCACCCCTCCACTTT; CDR3aa: CASSANDYLNSPLHF; d_gene: -; abundance: -; len: 15; v_gene: TRBV2; j_gene: TRBJ1-6